This T cell receptor beta chain was found in a study of post-analysis software for immune sequencing data. Of note for this clonotype: Its antigen is as yet unknown.

Germline values: CDR1 LGHNT, CDR2 FRNRAP. V was trimmed by 3 bases and J by 3 bases, leaving 9 bases between them. This CDR3 contains 14 residues. Overall study results and limits: In multiple sclerosis, normalized Chao1 diversity was significantly below that of controls. There were roughly 5 TRBV segments more frequent in patients than controls, and TRBV5-6, TRBV5-1 and TRBV20-1 were among them.

Tagging with unique molecular identifiers was a feature of the TCR beta cDNA libraries. One entry per CDR3 protein results from TCRdb running MiXCR on the PCR reads. This sample has hundreds of thousands of distinct CDR3 sequences, with 25% to 30% found just once. The TCR originated in a girl aged 5 to 17 with multiple sclerosis. The chain employs TRBV12-5 and TRBJ2-1; D remains ambiguous. Source material: blood. The CDR3 nucleotides read TGTGCTAGTGGTTTTGGCAGAAACTACAATGAGCAGTTCTTC. Its translation: CASGFGRNYNEQFF.